These 30 T cell receptor beta chains originate from one sample sequenced in a study of T cells in Graves' hyperthyroidism and ophthalmopathy. Amplified TCR beta CDR3 regions came from RNA transcripts. When the TCR CDR3 underwent first-round RT-PCR, the HTBI primer set was used. TCRdb recomputed calls from the multiplex PCR reads with MiXCR, one row per CDR3 protein. The data contain some 650,000 distinct CDR3 sequences, more than 15% of them singletons. The sample consisted of blood. The receptors were gathered from a woman aged 40 to 50 with Graves' ophthalmopathy.

This clonotype was counted many times. V usage is TRBV7-8 and J usage is TRBJ2-7, with D uncertain. The germline V gene encodes CDR1 SGHVS and CDR2 FQNEAQ. V gave up 5 bases and J gave up 3 bases, with 11 bases separating them. This CDR3 has 13 residues. This CDR3 reads CASSPRNSYEQYF. DNA for the CDR3: TGTGCCAGCAGCCCGCGCAACAGCTACGAGCAGTACTTC.

This chain links TRBV6-2 or TRBV6-3 with TRBJ1-1; D is possibly TRBD1 (5 bases). The V gene lost 7 bases and the J gene lost 2 bases, with 20 bases spanning the gap. The V gene's germline CDR1 is MNHEY and CDR2 SVGEGT. CDR3 length equals 16 residues. The CDR3 is CASTLAGRLGNTEAFF. CDR3 nucleotide sequence: TGTGCCAGCACTCTTGCGGGGCGCCTTGGAAACACTGAAGCTTTCTTT.

This chain links TRBV12-3 or TRBV12-4 with TRBJ2-7, with a weak D call TRBD2 (6 bases). The V end lost 7 bases, the J end lost 2 bases, and 9 bases lay between the germline ends. CDR3 size: 12 residues. The CDR3 reads CASKEGPYEQYF. CDR3 in DNA: TGTGCCAGCAAGGAGGGTCCCTACGAGCAGTACTTC.

With respect to this clonotype: A much larger clone differs from this one at a single base, so this may be a read error. The rearrangement uses TRBV10-3 and TRBJ2-7; 9 nucleotides align to TRBD2. The CDR3 contains 12 residues. The ends lost 5 bases at V and 7 bases at J; junction bases unmatched: 3. Looked up from germline, CDR1 is ENHRY and CDR2 is SYGVKD. The CDR3 here is CAISLGLAEQYF. In DNA, the CDR3 is TGTGCCATCAGTCTTGGACTAGCGGAGCAGTACTTC.

This clonotype has at least ten counts. The chain carries TRBV7-8 and TRBJ2-2; D is perhaps TRBD1 (6 bases). The germline V and J ends were trimmed by 1 base and 6 bases, with 15 bases remaining between them. The CDR3 has 16 residues. CDR1 SGHVS and CDR2 FQNEAQ come from the germline V gene. CDR3 amino acids: CASSLGAGALPGELFF. The CDR3 nucleotides read TGTGCCAGCAGCTTAGGGGCAGGGGCCTTGCCCGGGGAGCTGTTTTTT.

V is TRBV6-2 or TRBV6-3 and J is TRBJ2-1, with 13 bases aligning to TRBD2. Germline CDR1 and CDR2: MNHEY and SVGEGT. This CDR3 has 17 amino acids. V shed 6 bases, J shed 7 bases, and the junction held 12 bases outside the gene matches. CDR3 DNA: TGTGCCAGCAGCCCGCGACTAGCGGGGGGCCTTATAAATGAGCAGTTCTTC. It yields the protein CASSPRLAGGLINEQFF.

This clonotype was picked up a small number of times. V and J are TRBV19 and TRBJ2-7, with 9 bases that match TRBD1. The CDR3 totals 13 residues. Trimming removed 4 bases from V and 5 bases from J; junction bases left unmatched: 3. Germline V CDR1 and CDR2: LNHDA, SQIVND (reference sequence). DNA of the CDR3: TGTGCCAGTAGTACCGGACAGGGGAACGAGCAGTACTTC. It yields the protein CASSTGQGNEQYF.

This clonotype was counted at least ten times. The rearrangement uses TRBV5-1 and TRBJ1-6, with 9 bases identical to TRBD1. V trimming: 6 bases; J trimming: 9 bases; junction bases outside the gene matches: 10. The CDR3 extends over 15 amino acids. The V gene's germline CDR1 is SGHRS and CDR2 YFSETQ. The CDR3 sequence: CASTSSDRGSSPLHF. The DNA for the CDR3 is TGCGCCAGCACCTCCTCAGACAGGGGGAGTTCACCCCTCCACTTT.

This clonotype was counted once. The chain joins TRBV19 to TRBJ2-1; D is ambiguous. Trimming removed 0 bases at V and 4 bases at J, with 16 bases between. CDR1 and CDR2 from the germline V gene are LNHDA and SQIVND (reference sequence). This CDR3 is 17 amino acids long. The chain's CDR3 is CASSIDFRANPYNEQFF. CDR3 sequence (DNA): TGTGCCAGTAGTATAGATTTTAGGGCTAACCCATACAATGAGCAGTTCTTC.

This clonotype was detected only a few times. This chain links TRBV29-1 with TRBJ1-2; D is unresolved. The CDR3 runs to 8 residues. Germline V gene sequence: CDR1 SQVTM, CDR2 ANQGSEA. The ends were cut back, 4 bases at V and 11 bases at J, with 5 bases in the middle. The CDR3 sequence: CSVGPYTF. CDR3 coding DNA: TGCAGCGTTGGTCCGTACACCTTC.

This clonotype appeared once. Since a much larger clone is just one base distant, this may be a read error. The chain uses TRBV7-2 and TRBJ2-3; the D is unclear. This CDR3 is 14 amino acids long. Germline CDR1 reads SGHTA; CDR2 reads FQGNSA. V dropped 4 bases and J dropped 4 bases, with 12 bases sitting between them. The CDR3: CASSSRRFADTQYF. The CDR3 nucleotides are TGTGCCAGCAGCTCCCGAAGGTTTGCAGATACGCAGTATTTT.

This clonotype was counted at least ten times. This chain uses TRBV18 with TRBJ1-1; possibly TRBD1 for D (6 bases). There are 15 residues in the CDR3. Germline loops: CDR1 KGHSH, CDR2 LQKENI. Deletions cut 6 bases from V and 4 bases from J, with 18 bases between. CDR3 loop: CASSGAGAGSTEAFF. Here the CDR3 DNA reads TGTGCCAGCTCCGGAGCGGGGGCCGGGTCCACTGAAGCTTTCTTT.

Many counts were recorded for this clonotype. The chain combines TRBV12-3 or TRBV12-4 with TRBJ1-2; D remains ambiguous. This CDR3 has 13 amino acids. Trimming removed 3 bases at V and 4 bases at J, with 9 bases between. DNA for the CDR3: TGTGCCAGCAGTTTTACGGCTGGCTATGGCTACACCTTC. As protein: CASSFTAGYGYTF.

This clonotype was seen repeatedly, ten times or more. The genes are TRBV20-1 and TRBJ2-3, with D possibly matching TRBD1 (6 bases). Germline CDR1 and CDR2: DFQATT and SNEGSKA (reference sequence). The germline V and J ends were trimmed by 5 bases and 3 bases, with 12 bases remaining between them. This CDR3 region has 13 residues. The CDR3 spells CSAGYRATDTQYF. DNA for the CDR3: TGCAGTGCTGGATACAGGGCGACAGATACGCAGTATTTT.

This clonotype turned up a few times. The chain combines TRBV7-2 with TRBJ2-1; D ambiguous. CDR1 and CDR2 (germline): SGHTA, FQGNSA. V was cut by 5 bases and J by 8 bases, with 16 bases left in between. The CDR3 length is 14 residues. The CDR3 bases are TGTGCCAGCAGCCCATCCCGGTCTTCGTATGAGCAGTTCTTC. Translating gives CASSPSRSSYEQFF.

This clonotype was detected many times. This rearrangement joins TRBV27 to TRBJ2-1; 8 bases are a match to TRBD2. Germline assignment: CDR1 MNHEY and CDR2 SMNVEV (reference sequence). Trimming removed 5 bases from V and 3 bases from J; junction bases left unmatched: 9. This CDR3 has 16 residues. The CDR3: CASSQNGGVVYNEQFF. The DNA for the CDR3 is TGTGCCAGCAGTCAAAACGGGGGGGTTGTCTACAATGAGCAGTTCTTC.

This clonotype was found many times. The chain is built from TRBV18 and TRBJ1-4; D may be TRBD1 (6 bases). The length of the CDR3 is 14 residues. V was trimmed by 2 bases and J by 4 bases, leaving 8 bases between them. Germline V lookup: CDR1 KGHSH, CDR2 LQKENI. Here the CDR3 reads CASSPGQINEKLFF. Here the CDR3 DNA reads TGTGCCAGCTCACCAGGACAGATTAATGAAAAACTGTTTTTT.

Worth noting for this clonotype: The junction shows a germline mismatch at one end, possibly a read error. This chain uses TRBV6-2 or TRBV6-3 with TRBJ1-1, with 7 positions matching TRBD1. Germline lookup yields CDR1 MNHEY and CDR2 SVGEGT. CDR3 size: 13 residues. The CDR3 sequence is CAGSSTGAGEAFF. CDR3 nucleotide sequence: TGTGCCGGCAGTTCCACAGGGGCGGGTGAAGCTTTCTTT.

There are many counts of this clonotype. The J gene is TRBJ1-1, the V gene TRBV3-1; D not resolved. The CDR3 length is 14 residues. V lost 4 bases, J lost 6 bases, and 15 bases lay in between. Germline CDR1 LGHDT, CDR2 YNNKEL (reference sequence). This chain's CDR3 is CASSPEGAGPEAFF. The CDR3 DNA follows: TGTGCCAGCAGCCCGGAGGGAGCAGGACCTGAAGCTTTCTTT.

This clonotype was observed a few times. The rearrangement joins TRBV12-3 or TRBV12-4 to TRBJ2-5; D perhaps matches TRBD2 (6 bases). Between the trimmed V and J ends, which lost 4 bases and 5 bases, there was a span of 14 bases. The CDR3 covers 14 residues. Here the CDR3 reads CASSSAGSLETQYF. Written as DNA, the CDR3 is TGTGCCAGCAGTTCGGCGGGGTCGTTGGAGACCCAGTACTTC.

This clonotype was counted between two and nine times. The chain is built from TRBV15 and TRBJ1-1, with D tentatively TRBD1 (6 bases). Germline V gene data show CDR1 as LNHNV and CDR2 as YYDKDF (reference sequence). V was shortened by 7 bases and J by 4 bases, with 13 bases between the two germline ends. This CDR3 is built from 13 residues. CDR3 amino acids: CATKGVMGTEAFF. The DNA for the CDR3 is TGTGCCACCAAGGGGGTGATGGGCACTGAAGCTTTCTTT.

This clonotype has at least ten counts. This sequence joins TRBV6-1 and TRBJ2-3; D is undetermined. The CDR3 consists of 14 residues. V lost 8 bases, J lost 2 bases, and 14 bases lay in between. The germline V gene has CDR1 MNHNS and CDR2 SASEGT. The CDR3 DNA reads as TGTGCCAGCCGAGTTGGCGGCACCACAGATACGCAGTATTTT. It codes for CASRVGGTTDTQYF.

This clonotype has a count of ten or more. The rearrangement joins TRBV12-5 to TRBJ2-2; 10 bases map to TRBD1. Germline V CDR1 and CDR2: LGHNT, FRNRAP. The V gene end was trimmed by 3 bases and the J gene end by 3 bases; junction bases not matched to a gene: 4. CDR3 size: 16 residues. This CDR3 reads CASGLGGTGDTGELFF. CDR3 sequence (DNA): TGTGCTAGTGGTTTAGGCGGGACAGGGGACACCGGGGAGCTGTTTTTT.

In its sample, this clonotype was seen many times. The rearrangement uses TRBV6-5 and TRBJ2-7; D is perhaps TRBD2 (5 bases). Trimming left V 0 bases short and J 4 bases short, with 10 bases between. The CDR3 is made up of 14 amino acids. Germline CDR1 is MNHEY and CDR2 is SVGAGI. Written as DNA, the CDR3 is TGTGCCAGCAGTTACTCGCGGAGGTCTTACGAGCAGTACTTC. Protein product: CASSYSRRSYEQYF.

There are a few counts of this clonotype. This sequence joins TRBV30 and TRBJ2-3; tentatively, D is TRBD1 (6 bases). The CDR3 extends over 15 amino acids. CDR1 and CDR2 from the germline V gene are GTSNPN and SVGIG (reference sequence). Trimming took 3 bases from V and 0 from J, leaving 13 bases between them. The CDR3 is CAWRKGQRSTDTQYF. The CDR3 DNA reads as TGTGCCTGGAGGAAAGGACAGAGGAGCACAGATACGCAGTATTTT. The entire variable domain, with the rest obtained from reference TRBV30 and TRBJ2-3, is as follows: SQTIHQWPATLVQPVGSPLSLECTVEGTSNPNLYWYRQAAGRGLQLLFYSVGIGQISSEVPQNLSASRPQDRQFILSSKKLLLSDSGFYLCAWRKGQRSTDTQYFGPGTRLTVL.

This clonotype was seen more than once but under ten times. V usage is TRBV3-1 and J usage is TRBJ2-1; D not resolved. The CDR3 consists of 12 residues. Germline V gene sequence: CDR1 LGHDT, CDR2 YNNKEL (reference sequence). V lost 2 bases to trimming and J lost 11 bases, with 10 bases between them. The CDR3 reads CASSQTLIQQFF. The CDR3 nucleotides are TGTGCCAGCAGCCAAACCCTAATTCAGCAGTTCTTC.

This chain joins TRBV6-1 and TRBJ2-6; the D gene is possibly TRBD1 (5 bases). This CDR3 is 14 amino acids long. Germline CDR1 is MNHNS and CDR2 is SASEGT. With 7 bases removed from V and 2 bases from J, the gap between germline ends came to 9 bases. The CDR3 is CASNPGTGANVLTF. In DNA, the CDR3 is TGTGCCAGCAACCCAGGGACTGGGGCCAACGTCCTGACTTTC.

This clonotype was recorded many times. This chain uses TRBV20-1 with TRBJ2-1; D gene uncertain. Trimming took 1 base from V and 8 from J, leaving 18 bases between them. Germline loops: CDR1 DFQATT, CDR2 SNEGSKA (reference sequence). The CDR3 covers 15 residues. CDR3 nucleotide sequence: TGCAGTGCTAGAGTAGTGGCCGTAGGTCTCGATGAGCAGTTCTTC. Translating it yields CSARVVAVGLDEQFF.

This clonotype was recorded at least ten times. V and J are TRBV20-1 and TRBJ2-1; no definite D call. Germline values: CDR1 DFQATT, CDR2 SNEGSKA (reference sequence). V was cut by 2 bases and J by 8 bases, with 16 bases left in between. This CDR3 region has 14 residues. CDR3 sequence (DNA): TGCAGTGCTAGAAGCCAGCCCCTCGTGGATGAGCAGTTCTTC. As protein: CSARSQPLVDEQFF.

This clonotype has a count of ten or more. The gene calls are TRBV12-3 or TRBV12-4 and TRBJ2-2; D is uncertain. The CDR3 is made up of 14 amino acids. V lost 7 bases to trimming and J lost 2 bases, with 11 bases between them. As DNA, the CDR3 is TGTGCCAGCACCTGGGGAAGAAACACCGGGGAGCTGTTTTTT. This gives the protein CASTWGRNTGELFF.